Each of the 32 T cell receptor beta chains below was sequenced from the same sample in a study of molecular identifiers for immune sequencing clone quantification. TCRdb independently ran MiXCR on the PCR reads; one entry per CDR3 protein. The sample contains about 320,000 distinct CDR3 sequences, 20% to 25% of which appear only once. Sample: naive CD8+ T cells from blood, with Jurkat cell RNA spiked in. The subset here: FACS-sorted CD8+CD4-CCR7+CD45RA+ naive T cells. Receptors originate from a human donor in good health. Some libraries in this study had Jurkat cell RNA spiked in.

There are many counts of this clonotype. The chain employs TRBV3-1 and TRBJ2-5; D remains unclear. The CDR3 has 13 residues. V was pared by 0 bases and J by 0 bases, with 2 bases between. The germline V gene has CDR1 LGHDT and CDR2 YNNKEL (reference sequence). DNA for the CDR3: TGTGCCAGCAGCCAAGATGACCAAGAGACCCAGTACTTC. Protein product: CASSQDDQETQYF.

This clonotype was counted many times. This chain links TRBV28 with TRBJ2-4; no definite D call. Germline V gene data show CDR1 as MDHEN and CDR2 as SYDVKM. The CDR3 loop spans 14 amino acids. V was pared by 6 bases and J by 0 bases, with 9 bases between. The CDR3 sequence: CASRFFLAKNIQYF. DNA for the CDR3: TGTGCCAGCAGGTTCTTCTTAGCCAAAAACATTCAGTACTTC.

At least ten counts were recorded for this clonotype. V usage is TRBV4-1 and J usage is TRBJ2-2, with a weak D call TRBD1 (6 bases). Deletions cut 5 bases from V and 6 bases from J, with 10 bases between. CDR3 size: 13 residues. Germline CDR1 and CDR2: MGHRA and YSYEKL. The CDR3 sequence: CASSDTGSGELFF. The CDR3 bases are TGCGCCAGCAGCGACACAGGGTCCGGGGAGCTGTTTTTT.

In its sample, this clonotype was seen many times. The rearrangement uses TRBV3-1 and TRBJ2-2, with D unresolved. V shed 1 base and J shed 4 bases, with 13 bases lying between them. Germline CDR1 reads LGHDT; CDR2 reads YNNKEL (reference sequence). This CDR3 spans 16 amino acids. CDR3 in amino acids: CASSQVIARATGELFF. The DNA for the CDR3 is TGTGCCAGCAGCCAAGTGATTGCTAGAGCCACCGGGGAGCTGTTTTTT.

This sequence joins TRBV29-1 and TRBJ2-5, with D possibly TRBD1 on 5 matching bases. Trimming left V 5 bases short and J 5 bases short, with 15 bases between. CDR1 is SQVTM and CDR2 is ANQGSEA in the germline V gene. The CDR3 runs 13 residues. CDR3 loop: CSVISGFEETQYF. The CDR3 DNA reads as TGCAGCGTTATATCAGGGTTTGAGGAGACCCAGTACTTC.

The V gene is TRBV25-1, the J gene TRBJ2-1; TRBD2 agrees at 14 bases. Per germline, CDR1 MGHDK and CDR2 SYGVNS. The J segment lost 0 bases and the V segment lost 3 bases, leaving 16 bases of the junction unmatched. The CDR3 loop spans 22 amino acids. CDR3 bases: TGTGCCAGCAGTGACCTTGACTCGGGACTAGCGGGAGCAACCAGCTCCTACAATGAGCAGTTCTTC. This sequence encodes CASSDLDSGLAGATSSYNEQFF.

This clonotype has only one observation. Being one base from a much bigger clone, this may be a read error. The CDR3 does not close with the conserved phenylalanine or tryptophan, likely indicating a read error. This chain joins TRBV7-6 and TRBJ2-7; TRBD1 might be the D (5 bases). The CDR3 sequence is 13 residues long. The V end was cut by 5 bases, the J end by 2 bases, with 10 bases between. Germline-derived CDR1 and CDR2 are SGHVS and FNYEAQ. The CDR3: CASSRGGPYEQYS. As DNA, the CDR3 is TGTGCCAGCAGCAGGGGCGGCCCCTACGAGCAGTACTCC.

This clonotype was recorded many times. The gene calls are TRBV6-6 and TRBJ2-3, with 8 bases matching TRBD2. This CDR3 region has 17 residues. From germline, CDR1 is MNHNY and CDR2 SVGAGI (reference sequence). Trimming took 0 bases from V and 2 from J; bases not matched to a gene: 7. CDR3 region: CASSYSPSGFLTDTQYF. In DNA form, the CDR3 reads TGTGCCAGCAGTTACTCGCCTAGCGGGTTCCTCACAGATACGCAGTATTTT.

This clonotype appeared many times. The rearrangement uses TRBV7-2 and TRBJ2-3, with D hard to call. The CDR3 runs 12 residues. CDR1 is SGHTA, CDR2 FQGNSA, per germline. Trimming left V 7 bases short and J 5 bases short, with 10 bases between. CDR3: CASNLDEDTQYF. In DNA, the CDR3 is TGTGCCAGCAACCTTGACGAAGATACGCAGTATTTT.

The chain uses TRBV14 and TRBJ2-1, with unresolved D. V was cut by 0 bases and J by 4 bases, with 10 bases left in between. CDR1 SGHDN and CDR2 FVKESK come from the germline V gene. The CDR3 totals 15 residues. The CDR3 DNA reads as TGTGCCAGCAGCCAAGATTTCGGCAAATACAATGAGCAGTTCTTC. Its protein is CASSQDFGKYNEQFF.

The chain recombines TRBV19 with TRBJ2-3; D tentatively fits TRBD1 or TRBD2 (5 bases each). Per germline, CDR1 LNHDA and CDR2 SQIVND (reference sequence). Trimming took 3 bases from V and 1 from J, leaving 11 bases between them. The CDR3 is 15 amino acids. The chain's CDR3 is CASSILGGGTDTQYF. The DNA for the CDR3 is TGTGCCAGTAGTATCCTTGGGGGTGGCACAGATACGCAGTATTTT.

This clonotype was recorded many times. The V gene is TRBV29-1, the J gene TRBJ2-3, with TRBD1 matching 9 bases. The CDR3 extends over 14 amino acids. Unmatched junction bases numbered 3, after V lost 1 base and J lost 4 bases. Germline loops: CDR1 SQVTM, CDR2 ANQGSEA. CDR3 DNA: TGCAGCGTTGAAGGGACAGGGGTCGCAGATACGCAGTATTTT. It specifies CSVEGTGVADTQYF.

To note about this clonotype: A clone one base away is much larger, so this may be a read error. The V and J genes are TRBV7-2 and TRBJ2-1; the match to TRBD2 covers 8 bases. The CDR3 loop spans 15 amino acids. In germline, CDR1 is SGHTA, CDR2 FQGNSA. CDR3 region: CASSLGLKREPGQLF. Here the CDR3 DNA reads TGTGCCAGCAGCTTAGGACTAAAGCGGGAGCCCGGGCAGCTCTTC.

The table lists this clonotype with many counts. The rearrangement links TRBV2 to TRBJ2-3; 8 bases map to TRBD2. CDR3 length: 17 residues. Trimming removed 3 bases from V and 4 bases from J; junction bases left unmatched: 12. From germline, CDR1 is SNHLY and CDR2 FYNNEI. The CDR3 region is CASSEVISGGRPDTQYF. CDR3 in DNA: TGTGCCAGCAGTGAGGTGATCAGCGGGGGCCGCCCAGATACGCAGTATTTT.

This clonotype was seen at least ten times. The chain links TRBV4-1 to TRBJ2-1; 8 bases agree with TRBD1. CDR1 is MGHRA, CDR2 YSYEKL, per germline. The junction had 6 bases not matched to a gene; V was cut back by 3 bases and J by 5 bases. The CDR3 runs to 15 residues. Here the CDR3 DNA reads TGCGCCAGCAGCCAGCAGGACAGGGAAAACAATGAGCAGTTCTTC. It specifies CASSQQDRENNEQFF.

The sample holds many counts of this clonotype. The chain employs TRBV29-1 and TRBJ2-5; D is unresolved. The CDR3 contains 13 residues. Trimming shortened V by 0 bases and J by 7 bases, and 12 bases separated the two germline ends. Germline loops: CDR1 SQVTM, CDR2 ANQGSEA. This CDR3 reads CSVEDPGKRTQYF. The CDR3 DNA follows: TGCAGCGTTGAAGATCCCGGAAAGAGGACCCAGTACTTC. Full variable domain (rest looked up from reference TRBV29-1 and TRBJ2-5): SAVISQKPSRDICQRGTSLTIQCQVDSQVTMMFWYRQQPGQSLTLIATANQGSEATYESGFVIDKFPISRPNLTFSTLTVSNMSPEDSSIYLCSVEDPGKRTQYFGPGTRLLVL.

Many counts were recorded for this clonotype. The chain carries TRBV28 and TRBJ2-7; D is uncertain. CDR3 length: 12 amino acids. V lost 2 bases to trimming and J lost 2 bases, with 4 bases between them. Germline CDR1 and CDR2: MDHEN and SYDVKM. The CDR3 loop reads CASSLSPYEQYF. The CDR3 coding sequence is TGTGCCAGCAGTTTAAGCCCCTACGAGCAGTACTTC.

This clonotype was seen repeatedly, ten times or more. The CDR3 DNA reads TGTGCCAGCAGACTACTAGCGGGAGAGTACGAGCAGTACTTC. It codes for CASRLLAGEYEQYF. This rearrangement joins TRBV4-2 to TRBJ2-7, with 11 bases that match TRBD2. The length of the CDR3 is 14 residues. Germline CDR1 is LGHNA and CDR2 is YNFKEQ. After removal of 6 bases from V and 4 bases from J, the junction contained 5 bases not matched to a gene.

Comment on this clonotype: This may be a read error: a much more frequent sequence differs by one nucleotide. The V gene is TRBV4-3, the J gene TRBJ2-3, with D perhaps matching TRBD1 or TRBD2 (5 bases each). In germline, CDR1 is LGHNA, CDR2 YSLEER. The CDR3 is 16 amino acids. The CDR3 loop is CVSSQDSGSFTDTQYF. The CDR3, as DNA: TGCGTCAGCAGCCAAGACAGCGGTTCCTTCACAGATACGCAGTATTTT.

With respect to this clonotype: A clone one base away is much larger, so this may be a read error. The chain joins TRBV29-1 to TRBJ2-7; the D is unclear. The ends were cut back, 5 bases at V and 3 bases at J, with 14 bases in the middle. This CDR3 region has 13 residues. Per germline, CDR1 SQVTM and CDR2 ANQGSEA. The CDR3 protein is CSVTGPGLYEQYF. For the CDR3, the DNA is TGCAGCGTTACCGGACCGGGCCTCTACGAGCAGTACTTC.

This clonotype was found many times. The chain combines TRBV27 with TRBJ2-7; 10 nucleotides align to TRBD2. Per germline, CDR1 MNHEY and CDR2 SMNVEV (reference sequence). This CDR3 is 14 amino acids long. The V segment lost 8 bases and the J segment 4 bases; nucleotides outside the gene matches: 8. The CDR3 loop reads CASGPGLAMYEQYF. The CDR3 DNA reads TGTGCCAGCGGCCCGGGACTAGCGATGTACGAGCAGTACTTC.

This clonotype was observed many times. The rearrangement uses TRBV6-5 and TRBJ1-1, with D unresolved. The germline gives CDR1 MNHEY, CDR2 SVGAGI. With 2 bases removed from V and 2 bases from J, the gap between germline ends came to 6 bases. This CDR3 is built from 13 residues. The CDR3 DNA is TGTGCCAGCAGTTACGGGTCCAACACTGAAGCTTTCTTT. It is translated as CASSYGSNTEAFF.

At least ten counts were recorded for this clonotype. This chain links TRBV6-4 with TRBJ1-6; D call uncertain. The CDR3 covers 11 residues. Trimming took 8 bases from V and 7 from J, leaving 6 bases between them. Germline V gene sequence: CDR1 MRHNA, CDR2 SNTAGT. CDR3 loop: CASPSNSPLHF. Written as DNA, the CDR3 is TGTGCCAGCCCCTCAAATTCACCCCTCCACTTT.

This clonotype was observed at least ten times. CDR3 sequence: CAWSGEGARTEAFF. As DNA, the CDR3 is TGTGCCTGGAGTGGAGAGGGGGCGCGGACTGAAGCTTTCTTT. The chain carries TRBV30 and TRBJ1-1, with 7 positions matching TRBD1. CDR3 length equals 14 residues. Germline values: CDR1 GTSNPN, CDR2 SVGIG (reference sequence). Unmatched junction bases numbered 7, after V lost 1 base and J lost 5 bases.

This clonotype was recorded at least ten times. This sequence joins TRBV20-1 and TRBJ1-2; D might be TRBD1 (6 bases). V lost 3 bases and J 3 bases, leaving 14 bases between the germline ends. Germline CDR1 reads DFQATT; CDR2 reads SNEGSKA (reference sequence). The CDR3 length is 14 residues. As DNA, the CDR3 is TGCAGTGCTAGCGACAGGTTCACTGACTATGGCTACACCTTC. Residues: CSASDRFTDYGYTF.

As for this clonotype: This may be a read error, as it is one base from a much larger clone. The gene calls are TRBV4-2 and TRBJ2-3; D unclear. The CDR3 runs to 15 residues. Germline V lookup: CDR1 LGHNA, CDR2 YNFKEQ. The CDR3: CASSQDFLKRDTQCF. The DNA for the CDR3 is TGTGCCAGCAGCCAAGATTTCCTAAAAAGAGATACGCAGTGTTTT.

Points on this clonotype: A much larger clonotype is one base distant, so this may be a read error. The V and J genes are TRBV20-1 and TRBJ2-2; D might be TRBD2 (5 bases). The CDR3 sequence is 11 residues long. Germline CDR1 DFQATT, CDR2 SNEGSKA (reference sequence). The CDR3 nucleotides read TGCTCCATTAGGAACACCGGGAAGCTGTTTTTT. It yields the protein CSIRNTGKLFF.

This clonotype was counted many times. For the CDR3, the DNA is TGCGCCAGCAGCCAAGACGAAGGGAGAGGCACTGAAGCTTTCTTT. It is translated as CASSQDEGRGTEAFF. The chain joins TRBV4-3 to TRBJ1-1; D not certain. This CDR3 has 15 amino acids. The germline V gene has CDR1 LGHNA and CDR2 YSLEER. Trimming took 0 bases from V and 4 from J, leaving 12 bases between them.

This clonotype showed up just a few times. The chain links TRBV20-1 to TRBJ2-7, with TRBD1 identical over 8 bases. V dropped 6 bases and J dropped 4; count of bases not matched to a gene: 14. CDR3 length: 15 amino acids. CDR1 is DFQATT, CDR2 SNEGSKA, per germline (reference sequence). CDR3 in DNA: TGCAGTGCCCACGACGGAGACAGGGGATCATACGAGCAGTACTTC. Translated: CSAHDGDRGSYEQYF.

This clonotype was recorded at least ten times. The rearrangement joins TRBV20-1 to TRBJ2-5; D is uncertain. V lost 0 bases, J lost 4 bases, and 15 bases lay in between. The CDR3 has 15 amino acids. Germline CDR1 reads DFQATT; CDR2 reads SNEGSKA (reference sequence). The CDR3 spells CSAREPYTLVETQYF. The CDR3 region has the DNA TGCAGTGCTAGAGAGCCTTACACCCTTGTAGAGACCCAGTACTTC.

This clonotype has a count of ten or more. The chain uses TRBV12-3 or TRBV12-4 and TRBJ1-4; 9 bases match TRBD1. The J segment lost 3 bases and the V segment lost 5 bases, leaving 4 bases of the junction unmatched. The CDR3 covers 15 residues. The CDR3 region has the DNA TGTGCCAGCAGTCCAGGACAGGGGCCTAATGAAAAACTGTTTTTT. This gives the protein CASSPGQGPNEKLFF.

This clonotype was seen ten or more times. This sequence joins TRBV5-5 and TRBJ2-3; 8 nucleotides line up with TRBD1. The trim removed 1 base at V and 2 bases at J, leaving 18 bases unmatched. Germline CDR1 reads SGHKS; CDR2 reads YYEKEE (reference sequence). CDR3 length: 20 residues. The CDR3 region has the DNA TGTGCCAGCAGCTTGTGGTTGTATGCAGGGACAGGCTCCCTCACAGATACGCAGTATTTT. This translates into CASSLWLYAGTGSLTDTQYF.